These 29 T cell receptor beta chains were all obtained from the same sample, sequenced in a study of blood T cell repertoires in COVID-19 (dated by TCRdb to 2019 to 2021). Library preparation used the immunoSEQ multiplex PCR assay. This immuneACCESS table, as held by TCRdb, lists in-frame sequences with V and J called but not all clones. Of the missing ones, under half trace to an unresolved V gene in checked studies; the others have no known cause. The sample data list about 270,000 clones, and 70% to 90% of these were observed just once. Together, the top ten hold about 12% of the sample. The sample taken for sequencing was peripheral blood. The receptors were gathered from a woman in her 30s with COVID-19, enrolled during active disease.

J is TRBJ1-1 and V is TRBV5-4; tentative D call: TRBD1 (6 bases). Germline lookup yields CDR1 SGHNT and CDR2 YYREEE (reference sequence). Trimming cost V 4 bases and J 0 bases, with 13 bases left between them. The CDR3 has 15 residues. As DNA, the CDR3 is TGTGCCAGCAGCAGACCCGGACAGCTGAACACTGAAGCTTTCTTT. This gives the protein CASSRPGQLNTEAFF.

This clone appeared a few times. The chain recombines TRBV7-8 with TRBJ1-5; 7 nucleotides line up with TRBD1. The J segment lost 3 bases and the V segment lost 5 bases, leaving 4 bases of the junction unmatched. This CDR3 is built from 14 residues. Germline-derived CDR1 and CDR2 are SGHVS and FQNEAQ. This chain's CDR3 is CASSQTGANQPQHF. Here the CDR3 DNA reads TGTGCCAGCAGCCAAACAGGGGCCAATCAGCCCCAGCATTTT. Full variable domain (rest looked up from reference TRBV7-8 and TRBJ1-5): GAGVSQSPRYKVAKRGQDVALRCDPISGHVSLFWYQQALGQGPEFLTYFQNEAQLDKSGLPSDRFFAERPEGSVSTLKIQRTQQEDSAVYLCASSQTGANQPQHFGDGTRLSIL.

The chain links TRBV25-1 to TRBJ2-3; TRBD2 agrees at 10 bases. The CDR3 is 18 amino acids. Germline lookup yields CDR1 MGHDK and CDR2 SYGVNS. The V segment lost 2 bases and the J segment 5 bases; nucleotides outside the gene matches: 13. The CDR3: CASSEGVVSSGGGDTQYF. CDR3 DNA sequence: TGTGCCAGCAGTGAAGGGGTGGTGTCTAGCGGGGGTGGAGATACGCAGTATTTT.

The count of this clone is one. V usage is TRBV6-5 and J usage is TRBJ1-5; tentative D call: TRBD1 (5 bases). The CDR3 sequence is 15 residues long. CDR1 MNHEY and CDR2 SVGAGI come from the germline V gene. Trimming removed 8 bases from V and 2 bases from J, with 16 bases in between. The DNA of the CDR3 is TGTGCCAGCTCCTCGAATGGGGCGCGCAATCAGCCCCAGCATTTT. The encoded protein is CASSSNGARNQPQHF.

The chain recombines TRBV7-2 with TRBJ1-2, with D maybe TRBD1 (6 bases). V lost 5 bases and J lost 4, with 11 bases in between. CDR1 SGHTA and CDR2 FQGNSA come from the germline V gene. This CDR3 is built from 13 residues. The CDR3 DNA reads TGTGCCAGCAGCAAGGGACACCTCTATGGCTACACCTTC. Amino acid sequence: CASSKGHLYGYTF.

The chain joins TRBV6-1 to TRBJ1-6, with no clear D. Germline V gene lookup returns CDR1 MNHNS and CDR2 SASEGT. V was trimmed by 0 bases and J by 8 bases, leaving 8 bases between them. The CDR3 totals 14 residues. The CDR3 DNA follows: TGTGCCAGCAGTGAAGCCGGCAGGTATTCACCCCTCCACTTT. Translation: CASSEAGRYSPLHF.

This clone is a singleton in its sample. V and J are TRBV19 and TRBJ1-2, with D possibly TRBD1 on 6 matching bases. This CDR3 is built from 14 residues. Germline CDR1 reads LNHDA; CDR2 reads SQIVND (reference sequence). V was pared by 5 bases and J by 4 bases, with 14 bases between. CDR3 sequence (DNA): TGTGCCAGTAGTCAGACACAGGGAACCTATGGCTACACCTTC. Protein product: CASSQTQGTYGYTF.

This clone was picked up a small number of times. The CDR3 DNA reads as TGCGCCAGCAGCTTGAATAGCGGGTCCAGCGGGGAGCTGTTTTTT. Its protein product is CASSLNSGSSGELFF. This rearrangement joins TRBV5-1 to TRBJ2-2, with 7 bases identical to TRBD2. J was trimmed by 7 bases and V by 1 base; bases with no gene match: 7. The CDR3 is made up of 15 amino acids. Germline assignment: CDR1 SGHRS and CDR2 YFSETQ.

The chain links TRBV7-9 to TRBJ1-4; weak D call: TRBD1 (6 bases). Germline V lookup: CDR1 SEHNR, CDR2 FQNEAQ (reference sequence). Trimming shortened V by 5 bases and J by 8 bases, and 24 bases separated the two germline ends. This CDR3 has 17 residues. The CDR3 DNA follows: TGTGCCAGCAGCGCCACCCGGAGGGGGGGAGGAGGGGAAAAACTGTTTTTT. Amino acid sequence: CASSATRRGGGGEKLFF.

CDR3 nucleotide sequence: TGTGCCAGCAGTGGCGGACTAGCGGGGGGGCCCTACAATGAGCAGTTCTTC. It specifies CASSGGLAGGPYNEQFF. The chain carries TRBV2 and TRBJ2-1; the match to TRBD2 covers 15 bases. There are 17 residues in the CDR3. V gave up 4 bases and J gave up 2 bases; unmatched junction bases: 3. Germline CDR1 is SNHLY and CDR2 is FYNNEI. Supplemented by reference TRBV2 and TRBJ2-1, the full variable domain reads EPEVTQTPSHQVTQMGQEVILRCVPISNHLYFYWYRQILGQKVEFLVSFYNNEISEKSEIFDDQFSVERPDGSNFTLKIRSTKLEDSAMYFCASSGGLAGGPYNEQFFGPGTRLTVL.

This chain links TRBV2 with TRBJ1-1; 12 bases fit TRBD1. Germline V gene sequence: CDR1 SNHLY, CDR2 FYNNEI. The V gene end was trimmed by 7 bases and the J gene end by 5 bases; junction bases not matched to a gene: 8. This CDR3 is built from 15 residues. The CDR3 nucleotides are TGTGCCAGCATGCGGGGACAGGGGGCGCAAACTGAAGCTTTCTTT. It encodes CASMRGQGAQTEAFF. Supplemented by reference TRBV2 and TRBJ1-1, the full variable domain reads EPEVTQTPSHQVTQMGQEVILRCVPISNHLYFYWYRQILGQKVEFLVSFYNNEISEKSEIFDDQFSVERPDGSNFTLKIRSTKLEDSAMYFCASMRGQGAQTEAFFGQGTRLTVV.

This chain uses TRBV2 with TRBJ1-2; D might be TRBD1 (6 bases). Germline V lookup: CDR1 SNHLY, CDR2 FYNNEI. Trimming stripped 8 bases from V and 4 bases from J, with 17 bases between. The CDR3 is 14 amino acids. The CDR3 protein is CASPRGGFAYGYTF. Written as DNA, the CDR3 is TGTGCCAGCCCGAGGGGGGGATTCGCCTATGGCTACACCTTC.

The chain links TRBV4-1 to TRBJ1-1; D remains unclear. There are 14 residues in the CDR3. Per germline, CDR1 MGHRA and CDR2 YSYEKL. Trimming took 1 base from V and 5 from J, leaving 11 bases between them. The DNA for the CDR3 is TGCGCCAGCAGCCAAGGACTAACCCAAACTGAAGCTTTCTTT. Encoded protein: CASSQGLTQTEAFF.

The chain recombines TRBV7-2 with TRBJ2-1; D might be TRBD1 (6 bases). Germline-derived CDR1 and CDR2 are SGHTA and FQGNSA. Trimming pared 7 bases from V and 4 bases from J, leaving 17 bases between. CDR3 size: 15 residues. DNA of the CDR3: TGTGCCAGCACCGTGGGACACTTACTGTACAATGAGCAGTTCTTC. Its protein is CASTVGHLLYNEQFF.

This clone has just one count. This chain joins TRBV5-8 and TRBJ2-3; tentative D call: TRBD2 (5 bases). Germline lookup yields CDR1 SGHTS and CDR2 YDEGEE. V lost 1 base to trimming and J lost 3 bases, with 6 bases between them. This CDR3 region has 13 residues. The CDR3 loop reads CASSLWETDTQYF. The CDR3 coding sequence is TGTGCCAGCAGCTTGTGGGAGACAGATACGCAGTATTTT.

This clone was seen just once. The V gene is TRBV27, the J gene TRBJ1-2; D is unresolved. V lost 4 bases and J 7 bases, leaving 13 bases between the germline ends. The CDR3 runs 13 residues. Germline loops: CDR1 MNHEY, CDR2 SMNVEV (reference sequence). CDR3 nucleotide sequence: TGTGCCAGCAGTTCCTCGACTGCCCCTGGCTACACCTTC. It is translated as CASSSSTAPGYTF.

This rearrangement joins TRBV4-2 to TRBJ2-2; D is perhaps TRBD2 (6 bases). V lost 1 base to trimming and J lost 7 bases, with 19 bases between them. Germline V CDR1 and CDR2: LGHNA, YNFKEQ. CDR3 size: 17 residues. The CDR3 DNA is TGTGCCAGCAGCCAAGTAGTACGGAGGGCGGCTATCGGGGAGCTGTTTTTT. As protein: CASSQVVRRAAIGELFF.

This clone was seen only once. The rearrangement uses TRBV7-2 and TRBJ2-7; D not resolved. The CDR3 covers 14 residues. In germline, CDR1 is SGHTA, CDR2 FQGNSA. V dropped 1 base and J dropped 3 bases, with 10 bases sitting between them. The DNA for the CDR3 is TGTGCCAGCAGCTTAGGTCTGAGAGACTACGAGCAGTACTTC. This translates into CASSLGLRDYEQYF.

This clone appeared a single time. V and J are TRBV7-2 and TRBJ1-2; 8 nucleotides match TRBD1. CDR1 is SGHTA, CDR2 FQGNSA, per germline. This CDR3 has 12 amino acids. V was clipped by 5 bases and J by 7 bases; unmatched bases: 3. The CDR3 spells CASSQGALGYTF. The CDR3 bases are TGTGCCAGCAGCCAGGGGGCTCTTGGCTACACCTTC.

This sequence joins TRBV24-1 and TRBJ2-2; 7 bases align to TRBD1. Unmatched junction bases numbered 6, after V lost 4 bases and J lost 5 bases. The germline gives CDR1 KGHDR, CDR2 SFDVKD. CDR3 size: 15 residues. CDR3 DNA sequence: TGTGCCACCAGTGACGAAGGACAGGAAACCGGGGAGCTGTTTTTT. Encoded protein: CATSDEGQETGELFF.

This chain connects TRBV25-1 to TRBJ2-1; 9 positions match TRBD1. CDR1 and CDR2 (germline): MGHDK, SYGVNS. This CDR3 has 16 amino acids. The junction had 14 bases not matched to a gene; V was cut back by 5 bases and J by 9 bases. CDR3: CASSLGTGTGFTEQFF. CDR3 coding DNA: TGTGCCAGCAGTTTAGGGACGGGGACAGGGTTTACTGAGCAGTTCTTC.

The chain combines TRBV6-8 with TRBJ1-2, with TRBD1 matching 7 bases. The germline V gene encodes CDR1 MNHGY and CDR2 SAAAGT. V lost 5 bases and J lost 3; bases outside the gene matches: 6. This CDR3 spans 14 amino acids. DNA for the CDR3: TGTGCCAGCAGTCACACAGGGGTGGACTATGGCTACACCTTC. It is translated as CASSHTGVDYGYTF.

The J gene is TRBJ1-4, the V gene TRBV28, with D maybe TRBD1 (5 bases). The CDR3 sequence is 15 residues long. From germline, CDR1 is MDHEN and CDR2 SYDVKM. Trimming took off 6 bases at V and 0 bases at J, with 11 bases between the two ends. The CDR3 bases are TGTGCCAGCAGGATTGGGGGGGCAACTAATGAAAAACTGTTTTTT. Encoded protein: CASRIGGATNEKLFF. The full variable domain, in which reference TRBV28 and TRBJ1-4 provide the parts outside the CDR3, is DVKVTQSSRYLVKRTGEKVFLECVQDMDHENMFWYRQDPGLGLRLIYFSYDVKMKEKGDIPEGYSVSREKKERFSLILESASTNQTSMYLCASRIGGATNEKLFFGSGTQLSVL.

This chain links TRBV15 with TRBJ1-1; TRBD1 aligns across 10 bases. Germline lookup yields CDR1 LNHNV and CDR2 YYDKDF (reference sequence). Losses at the gene ends were 1 base for V and 10 bases for J; bases not matched to a gene: 15. The CDR3 runs to 17 residues. As DNA, the CDR3 is TGTGCCACCAGCAGAGTACTCACCGGGACAGGGGATTATCGAGCTTTCTTT. It yields the protein CATSRVLTGTGDYRAFF.

The chain carries TRBV6-1 and TRBJ1-5, with a weak D call TRBD1 (5 bases). CDR3 size: 15 residues. The V and J ends lost 3 bases and 0 bases respectively, with 9 bases between them. Germline V gene data show CDR1 as MNHNS and CDR2 as SASEGT. The CDR3 sequence is CASSDWGDSNQPQHF. The CDR3 DNA reads as TGTGCCAGCAGTGATTGGGGGGATAGCAATCAGCCCCAGCATTTT.

The V gene is TRBV2, the J gene TRBJ2-7, with unresolved D. The V gene lost 2 bases and the J gene lost 6 bases, with 5 bases spanning the gap. Germline CDR1 reads SNHLY; CDR2 reads FYNNEI. The CDR3 is 11 residues long. CDR3: CASSELVEQYF. As DNA, the CDR3 is TGTGCCAGCAGTGAACTTGTCGAGCAGTACTTC.

This chain uses TRBV28 with TRBJ1-1; possibly TRBD1 for D (6 bases). Germline V lookup: CDR1 MDHEN, CDR2 SYDVKM. V lost 5 bases, J lost 5 bases, and 18 bases lay in between. This CDR3 is 15 amino acids long. CDR3 bases: TGTGCCAGCAGTGTCCCACAGGGCGAGAGTACTGAAGCTTTCTTT. This gives the protein CASSVPQGESTEAFF.

V gene TRBV3-1 (or the pseudogene TRBV3-2) combines with J gene TRBJ2-7, with D uncertain. Germline V gene lookup returns CDR1 LGHDT and CDR2 YNNKEL (reference sequence). V was clipped by 1 base and J by 7 bases, with 17 bases between them. There are 15 residues in the CDR3. CDR3 in amino acids: CASSQVRKPPGEQYF. The DNA of the CDR3 is TGTGCCAGCAGCCAAGTCCGAAAGCCGCCCGGTGAGCAGTACTTC.

The chain recombines TRBV19 with TRBJ2-3, with TRBD2 identical over 10 bases. The CDR3 spans 14 residues. V lost 7 bases, J lost 4 bases, and 5 bases stayed unmatched. The germline V gene has CDR1 LNHDA and CDR2 SQIVND (reference sequence). The CDR3 here is CASTLAGAPDTQYF. The CDR3 nucleotides read TGTGCCAGTACTCTAGCGGGGGCCCCAGATACGCAGTATTTT.